The T cell receptor beta chain under discussion was sequenced for a study of T-cell memory formation after mild COVID-19. Overall study: Most TCR clusters belonged to a single donor. Findings and caveats of the study: Contracting CD8+ clones were enriched in EMRA, CD4+ mainly in CM and EM. In pre-infection memory, a portion of responding clones appeared, which suggested that cross-reactive memory joined.

Germline assignment: CDR1 SQVTM and CDR2 ANQGSEA. J was trimmed by 4 bases and V by 4 bases; bases with no gene match: 7. The CDR3 length is 13 residues. 5'RACE primed from the constant segment yielded TCR alpha and TCR beta cDNA libraries bearing sample barcodes and UMIs. MiXCR was run by TCRdb on the 5' RACE reads, yielding one entry per CDR3 protein. This table has about 560,000 distinct CDR3 sequences, approximately 21% appearing once. As to this clonotype: The antigen remains unidentified.

This chain joins TRBV29-1 and TRBJ2-7; 7 bases agree with TRBD1. Specimen: PBMCs or a T cell subset sorted from them (not recorded which). This sequence originates from an adult woman who had mild COVID-19 (a few samples of this study predate the infection). Cell type and time point are not known. This chain's CDR3 is CSVGTGTAYEQYF. The CDR3, as DNA: TGCAGCGTTGGTACCGGGACAGCTTACGAGCAGTACTTC.